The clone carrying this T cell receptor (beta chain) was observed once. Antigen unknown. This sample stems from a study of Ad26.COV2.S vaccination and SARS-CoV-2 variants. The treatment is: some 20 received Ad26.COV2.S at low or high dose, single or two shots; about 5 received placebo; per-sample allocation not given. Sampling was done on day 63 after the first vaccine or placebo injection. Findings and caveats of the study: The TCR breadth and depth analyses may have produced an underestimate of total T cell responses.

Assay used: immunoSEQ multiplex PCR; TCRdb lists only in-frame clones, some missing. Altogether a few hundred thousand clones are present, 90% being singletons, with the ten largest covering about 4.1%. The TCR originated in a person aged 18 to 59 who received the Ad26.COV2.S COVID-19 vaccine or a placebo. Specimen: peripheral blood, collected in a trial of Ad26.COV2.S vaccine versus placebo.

Written as DNA, the CDR3 is TGTGCCAGCAGTGAGGGACTAGCGGGAGGATACGAGCAGTACTTC. Protein product: CASSEGLAGGYEQYF. V usage is TRBV2 and J usage is TRBJ2-7; TRBD2 matches at 15 bases. Germline-derived CDR1 and CDR2 are SNHLY and FYNNEI. V gave up 3 bases and J gave up 4 bases; unmatched junction bases: 1. This CDR3 region has 15 residues.